This T cell receptor (beta chain) is drawn from a study of shared clonotypes between healthy human individuals. Measured with immunoSEQ multiplex PCR; TCRdb has only the in-frame clones, and not every one. Here the sample spans over 400,000 clones, around 85% being singletons. Trimming removed 4 bases at V and 8 bases at J, with 12 bases between. Germline CDR1 reads SGDLS; CDR2 reads YYNGEE. The CDR3 runs to 12 residues. This sequence joins TRBV9 and TRBJ1-2; D ambiguous. Sequencing used PBMCs. This receptor was obtained from a woman aged 40 to 55 in good health. Some clones in this sample may be carry-over from other donors' samples. The DNA of the CDR3 is TGTGCCAGCAGCCCCAGGCTGGGGGGCTACACCTTC. It translates to CASSPRLGGYTF.